The present TCR beta chain was sequenced within a study of T-cell memory formation after mild COVID-19. Study-level information: In these data, TCR clusters were largely donor specific.

This clonotype occurred many times. Its antigen remains unidentified. The ends lost 4 bases at V and 0 bases at J; junction bases unmatched: 4. CDR3 length equals 16 residues. The germline CDR1 and CDR2 sequences are MGHRA and YSYEKL. Regarding the study as a whole: For second-wave clones that peaked at day 37, SARS-CoV-2 specificity went unverified. The main location of contracting CD4+ clones was CM and EM, and that of contracting CD8+ clones was EMRA. The pre-infection memory compartment contained some responding clones, suggesting cross-reactive memory joined.

A single record per CDR3 protein comes from TCRdb applying MiXCR to the 5' RACE reads. Among more than 150,000 distinct CDR3 sequences listed, roughly 18% were seen once. The chain joins TRBV4-1 to TRBJ2-2; 8 bases agree with TRBD1. The clonotype was recovered from a man younger than 30 who had mild COVID-19 (a few samples of this study predate the infection). Cell type and time point are not known. The sample comprised PBMCs or a T cell subset sorted from them (not recorded which). CDR3 DNA sequence: TGCGCCAGCAGCCGAGAGACAGGGGCGAACACCGGGGAGCTGTTTTTT. It specifies CASSRETGANTGELFF.